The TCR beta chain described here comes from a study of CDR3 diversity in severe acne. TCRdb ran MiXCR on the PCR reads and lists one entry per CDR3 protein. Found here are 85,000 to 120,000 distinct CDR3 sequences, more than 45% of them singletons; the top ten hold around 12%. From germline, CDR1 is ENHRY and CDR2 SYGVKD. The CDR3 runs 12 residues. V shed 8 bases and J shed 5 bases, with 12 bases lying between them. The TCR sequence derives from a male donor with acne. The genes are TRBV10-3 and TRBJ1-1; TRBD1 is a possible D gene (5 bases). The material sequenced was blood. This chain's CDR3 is CAIGTVGTEAFF. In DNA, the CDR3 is TGTGCCATCGGGACGGTGGGTACTGAAGCTTTCTTT.